Listed below are T cell receptor beta chains from one sample, sequenced in a study of T cells after yellow fever vaccination. TCRdb passed the 5' RACE reads through MiXCR, listing each CDR3 protein once. The table has roughly 310,000 distinct CDR3 sequences, roughly 8.7% seen once; the top ten hold roughly 18%. This specimen consisted of PBMCs, obtained on the day of the first yellow fever vaccination. The receptors were sampled from a man between 18 and 35 years old who received the YFV17D yellow fever vaccine. Each CDR3 is given with its conserved first and last residue. The D gene is left open where the match is weak. The size entry is marked missing in some rows and otherwise reads once, few, many or a size class.

v_call	j_call	clone_size	d_call	cdr3_nt	cdr3_aa
TRBV7-2	TRBJ2-1	NA	NA	TGTGCCAGCAGTCTCCGACAGGGAGGGGTCAATGAGCAGTTCTTC	CASSLRQGGVNEQFF
TRBV20-1	TRBJ2-7	NA	TRBD1	TGCAGTGCCGGCCAGGGACAGTCATCCTACGAGCAGTACTTC	CSAGQGQSSYEQYF
TRBV9	TRBJ2-1	many	NA	TGTGCCAGCAGCGTAGCCGGGGGGCGGTCCTACAATGAGCAGTTCTTC	CASSVAGGRSYNEQFF
TRBV6-5	TRBJ1-6	few	NA	TGTGCCAGCAGTTACTCGACAGGCCATAATTCACCCCTCCACTTT	CASSYSTGHNSPLHF
TRBV5-6	TRBJ2-3	few	NA	TGTGCCAGCAGCTTATTCTCTTCCCCCCGGAAATTTGCAGATACGCAGTATTTT	CASSLFSSPRKFADTQYF
TRBV15	TRBJ2-7	few	TRBD1	TGTGCCACCAGCAGAGTACCGGGACAGGGCCCGGGCGAGCAGTACTTC	CATSRVPGQGPGEQYF
TRBV21-1	TRBJ2-3	few	NA	TGTGCCAGCGTGGTGCAGGGGCCCCCCGATACGCAGTATTTT	CASVVQGPPDTQYF
TRBV7-9	TRBJ2-3	NA	NA	TGTGCCAGCACCTGGGGTGTGGATACGCAGTATTTT	CASTWGVDTQYF
TRBV18	TRBJ1-2	many	TRBD1	TGTGCCAGCTCACCGGACAGGGCTAACTATGGCTACACCTTC	CASSPDRANYGYTF
TRBV7-2	TRBJ1-1	few	NA	TGTGCCAGCAGCTCCTCGCTGGATAGGAACACTGAAGCTTTCTTT	CASSSSLDRNTEAFF
TRBV5-1	TRBJ2-7	NA	NA	TGCGCCAGCAGCTCCCCGGAGAGCTCCTACGAGCAGTACTTC	CASSSPESSYEQYF
TRBV6-6	TRBJ2-7	NA	TRBD2	TGTGCCAGCAGTCCTTCCCCCAGGACTAGCGGGGGGTCTGGTGTGGTCCACGAGCAGTACTTC	CASSPSPRTSGGSGVVHEQYF
TRBV9	TRBJ2-1	NA	TRBD2	TGTGCCAGCAGCGTAGCCGCGGGGGGGAGCTCCTACAATGAGCAGTTCTTC	CASSVAAGGSSYNEQFF
TRBV20-1	TRBJ1-4	many	NA	TGCAGTGCTACGCAGACAGGTCCTAATGAAAAACTGTTTTTT	CSATQTGPNEKLFF
TRBV20-1	TRBJ2-5	few	NA	TGCAGTGCTGTCCCCCTCTCTCTAGCGAGGGAGACCCAGTACTTC	CSAVPLSLARETQYF
TRBV6-1	TRBJ1-2	few	TRBD1	TGTGCCAGCAGATTTCAGGGGGCGCGGAGAGATGGCTACACCTTC	CASRFQGARRDGYTF
TRBV5-1	TRBJ2-3	few	NA	TGCGCCAGCAGCTTGATGGGACCCCGACCGGATACGCAGTATTTT	CASSLMGPRPDTQYF
TRBV5-1	TRBJ2-5	few	TRBD2	TGCGCCAGCAGCTTGACTAGCGCAGAGACCCAGTACTTC	CASSLTSAETQYF
TRBV7-2	TRBJ2-1	NA	NA	TGTGCCAGCAGCTTTCGGTACTCCTACAATGAGCAGTTCTTC	CASSFRYSYNEQFF
TRBV5-1	TRBJ2-2	NA	NA	TGCGCCAGCAGCACGATAGGATTGGCGAATAGGGCCACCGGGGAGCTGTTTTTT	CASSTIGLANRATGELFF
TRBV6-6	TRBJ2-5	NA	NA	TGTGCCAGCAGTTACGAAGGAGACCAGTACTTC	CASSYEGDQYF
TRBV5-1	TRBJ2-3	few	NA	TGCGCCAGCAGCTTGCCACCGGGGGACCAGACGCAGTATTTT	CASSLPPGDQTQYF
TRBV19	TRBJ2-2	NA	NA	TGTGCCAGTAGTATGGCTTCGGGCCGCTCCACCGGGGAGCTGTTTTTT	CASSMASGRSTGELFF
TRBV4-3	TRBJ1-4	few	NA	TGCGCCAGCAGCCAGCTGAGCGTCCAACTGACTAATGAAAAACTGTTTTTT	CASSQLSVQLTNEKLFF
TRBV4-1	TRBJ2-3	NA	NA	TGCGCCAGCAGCCTCTCTTGGGACCAGCGAGATACGCAGTATTTT	CASSLSWDQRDTQYF
TRBV7-9	TRBJ2-3	NA	NA	TGTGCCAGCAGCTTACAGGGATGGGTTACAGATACGCAGTATTTT	CASSLQGWVTDTQYF
TRBV30	TRBJ2-1	few	TRBD2	TGTGCCTGGAGTAAGCGGGGGGGCACCTACAATGAGCAGTTCTTC	CAWSKRGGTYNEQFF
TRBV7-2	TRBJ1-1	many	NA	TGTGCCAGCAGCCCTTACCCAGGGGCCACTGAAGCTTTCTTT	CASSPYPGATEAFF
TRBV28	TRBJ2-2	NA	NA	TGTGCAACGACAGAAAACACCGGGGAGCTGTTTTTT	CATTENTGELFF
TRBV6-1	TRBJ2-3	NA	TRBD1	TGTGCCAGCAGGGGCACTCGATCGGGACAGCCAGATACGCAGTATTTT	CASRGTRSGQPDTQYF
TRBV29-1	TRBJ2-7	few	TRBD1	TGCAGCGTTGTAGGGACAGCTAATTCCTACGAGCAGTACTTC	CSVVGTANSYEQYF
TRBV28	TRBJ2-1	few	TRBD1	TGTGCCAGCAGTTCCTGGACAGGGGGTTTCAATGAGCAGTTCTTC	CASSSWTGGFNEQFF
TRBV24-1	TRBJ2-3	NA	NA	TGTGCCACCAGTGATTCCCTCCAGGGGTACGGGGATTCATATACGCAGTATTTT	CATSDSLQGYGDSYTQYF
TRBV7-2	TRBJ2-7	few	NA	TGTGCCAGCAGCTTCGGCAGGTTCTACGAGCAGTACTTC	CASSFGRFYEQYF
TRBV5-1	TRBJ2-5	NA	NA	TGCGCCAGCAGCTCAGCCGGGTTCGCGGAGACCCAGTACTTC	CASSSAGFAETQYF
TRBV6-2/TRBV6-3	TRBJ2-7	many	TRBD1	TGTGCCAGCAGAACCGGGACAGGGATGTACGAGCAGTACTTC	CASRTGTGMYEQYF
TRBV11-1	TRBJ2-2	NA	NA	TGTGCCAGCAGCCCCAACAGGGACGGGGAGCTGTTTTTT	CASSPNRDGELFF